Following are 22 T cell receptor beta chains from one sample sequenced in a study of cytomegalovirus exposure and HLA in healthy donors. PCR involved 60 Vbeta and 13 Jbeta primers. TCRdb's table, derived via immunoSEQ multiplex PCR, lists solely in-frame clones and lacks some. The sample shows about 94,000 clones, roughly four fifths of them seen only once. Sequences were obtained from PBMCs. These TCRs come from a human donor in good health.

The CDR3 sequence is CASRRLRYQETQYF. The CDR3 DNA reads TGTGCCAGCAGGCGCCTCAGGTATCAAGAGACCCAGTACTTC. The J gene is TRBJ2-5, the V gene TRBV28, with D unresolved. CDR3 length equals 14 residues. In germline, CDR1 is MDHEN, CDR2 SYDVKM. Between the trimmed V and J ends, which lost 6 bases and 2 bases, there was a span of 13 bases. Full variable domain (outside the CDR3, taken from reference TRBV28 and TRBJ2-5): DVKVTQSSRYLVKRTGEKVFLECVQDMDHENMFWYRQDPGLGLRLIYFSYDVKMKEKGDIPEGYSVSREKKERFSLILESASTNQTSMYLCASRRLRYQETQYFGPGTRLLVL.

This clone was seen a single time. This chain connects TRBV19 to TRBJ2-6; 9 bases fit TRBD1. V lost 6 bases, J lost 1 base, and 13 bases stayed unmatched. Germline CDR1 reads LNHDA; CDR2 reads SQIVND (reference sequence). The CDR3 is 19 amino acids. Here the CDR3 reads CASSLRTGDTRSGANVLTF. The CDR3 DNA reads TGTGCCAGTAGCCTCCGGACAGGGGACACCAGGTCTGGGGCCAACGTCCTGACTTTC.

The chain combines TRBV11-3 with TRBJ2-2, with 7 bases fitting TRBD1. CDR1 is SGHNT, CDR2 YENEEA, per germline. CDR3 length: 15 amino acids. V was clipped by 5 bases and J by 3 bases; unmatched bases: 6. CDR3 sequence (DNA): TGTGCCAGCAGCACAGGGGACAGAGACACCGGGGAGCTGTTTTTT. Encoded protein: CASSTGDRDTGELFF.

CDR3 sequence (DNA): TGTGCCTGGAAGGGACACTCGAACACTGAAGCTTTCTTT. Its translation is CAWKGHSNTEAFF. J is TRBJ1-1 and V is TRBV30; a weak D match, TRBD1 (6 bases). The CDR3 has 13 amino acids. Germline assignment: CDR1 GTSNPN and CDR2 SVGIG (reference sequence). V lost 4 bases and J lost 1, with 10 bases in between.

The chain uses TRBV30 and TRBJ2-7; D gene unclear. Germline values: CDR1 GTSNPN, CDR2 SVGIG (reference sequence). The CDR3 runs to 14 residues. The V and J ends lost 3 bases and 6 bases respectively, with 18 bases between them. This CDR3 reads CAWSRDSWVGEQYF. CDR3 in DNA: TGTGCCTGGAGCCGTGACTCCTGGGTTGGCGAGCAGTACTTC.

This clone was picked up a small number of times. J is TRBJ2-1 and V is TRBV5-1; 8 nucleotides align to TRBD1. Germline CDR1 and CDR2: SGHRS and YFSETQ. Trimming removed 4 bases from V and 10 bases from J; junction bases left unmatched: 7. CDR3 size: 13 residues. CDR3 region: CASSLNRGKEQFF. CDR3 DNA: TGCGCCAGCAGCCTAAACAGGGGGAAAGAGCAGTTCTTC.

This chain joins TRBV11-2 and TRBJ1-3; D gene ambiguous. The CDR3 consists of 16 residues. The germline gives CDR1 SGHAT, CDR2 FQNNGV. Trimming took off 7 bases at V and 3 bases at J, with 19 bases between the two ends. DNA for the CDR3: TGTGCCAGCACCGCGCCTGGGCAGATTCGTGGAAACACCATATATTTT. The encoded protein is CASTAPGQIRGNTIYF.

CDR3 residues: CASSVEDSSYNEQFF. Written as DNA, the CDR3 is TGTGCCAGCAGCGTAGAGGACAGCTCCTACAATGAGCAGTTCTTC. The chain is built from TRBV9 and TRBJ2-1, with TRBD1 as a possible D gene (6 bases). Trimming took 0 bases from V and 0 from J, leaving 7 bases between them. The CDR3 consists of 15 residues. Looked up from germline, CDR1 is SGDLS and CDR2 is YYNGEE. The whole variable domain, remainder taken from reference TRBV9 and TRBJ2-1, is DSGVTQTPKHLITATGQRVTLRCSPRSGDLSVYWYQQSLDQGLQFLIQYYNGEERAKGNILERFSAQQFPDLHSELNLSSLELGDSALYFCASSVEDSSYNEQFFGPGTRLTVL.

The rearrangement uses TRBV5-4 and TRBJ2-5; D is uncertain. V shed 4 bases and J shed 0 bases, with 7 bases lying between them. This CDR3 comprises 13 residues. Germline-derived CDR1 and CDR2 are SGHNT and YYREEE (reference sequence). Written as DNA, the CDR3 is TGTGCCAGCAGCCGTCAGGACCAAGAGACCCAGTACTTC. Encoded protein: CASSRQDQETQYF.

The rearrangement links TRBV5-1 to TRBJ2-5; 13 bases are a match to TRBD2. V gave up 0 bases and J gave up 5 bases; unmatched junction bases: 4. Germline V lookup: CDR1 SGHRS, CDR2 YFSETQ. The CDR3 runs 16 residues. The CDR3 DNA is TGCGCCAGCAGCTTGGGGACTAGCGGGAGAGGGGAGACCCAGTACTTC. As protein: CASSLGTSGRGETQYF. The full variable domain, completed using reference TRBV5-1 and TRBJ2-5, is KAGVTQTPRYLIKTRGQQVTLSCSPISGHRSVSWYQQTPGQGLQFLFEYFSETQRNKGNFPGRFSGRQFSNSRSEMNVSTLELGDSALYLCASSLGTSGRGETQYFGPGTRLLVL.

The chain couples TRBV4-3 to TRBJ1-1; D unclear. The CDR3 has 14 residues. Trimming cost V 0 bases and J 4 bases, with 9 bases left between them. From germline, CDR1 is LGHNA and CDR2 YSLEER. CDR3 loop: CASSQDLRVTEAFF. In DNA, the CDR3 is TGCGCCAGCAGCCAAGATCTCCGGGTCACTGAAGCTTTCTTT.

The chain couples TRBV10-1 to TRBJ1-5; D not resolved. V gave up 6 bases and J gave up 0 bases, with 15 bases separating them. Germline lookup yields CDR1 WNHNN and CDR2 SYGVQD (reference sequence). The CDR3 length is 16 residues. CDR3 nucleotides: TGCGCCAGCAGCTCTCGGAGGAGGGCTAGCAATCAGCCCCAGCATTTT. This gives the protein CASSSRRRASNQPQHF.

This rearrangement joins TRBV5-1 to TRBJ2-7, with 7 bases matching TRBD1. After removal of 0 bases from V and 3 bases from J, the junction contained 12 bases not matched to a gene. Germline assignment: CDR1 SGHRS and CDR2 YFSETQ. CDR3 size: 17 residues. CDR3 in DNA: TGCGCCAGCAGCTTGGCCACCGGGGCAGGGGGTGACTACGAGCAGTACTTC. Translated, it gives CASSLATGAGGDYEQYF.

The chain couples TRBV6-5 to TRBJ1-2, with 9 bases aligning to TRBD1. The CDR3 spans 15 residues. V was clipped by 2 bases and J by 8 bases; unmatched bases: 9. Germline assignment: CDR1 MNHEY and CDR2 SVGAGI. CDR3 in DNA: TGTGCCAGCAGTTACATGGACAGGGGCTCATGGGGCTACACCTTC. Translating it yields CASSYMDRGSWGYTF.

This clone was seen a few times. The rearrangement uses TRBV6-1 and TRBJ1-2; TRBD1 matches at 7 bases. Losses at the gene ends were 0 bases for V and 2 bases for J; bases not matched to a gene: 12. This CDR3 contains 18 residues. Germline assignment: CDR1 MNHNS and CDR2 SASEGT. CDR3 in amino acids: CASSEALPRGVENYGYTF. The DNA for the CDR3 is TGTGCCAGCAGTGAAGCGCTTCCCAGGGGGGTAGAAAACTATGGCTACACCTTC.

CDR3 nucleotides: TGCGCCAGCAGCCCCTTGGGCGGGTACGAGCAGTACTTC. Amino acid sequence: CASSPLGGYEQYF. The chain links TRBV4-3 to TRBJ2-7, with D possibly matching TRBD2 (5 bases). V was cut by 4 bases and J by 4 bases, with 11 bases left in between. The CDR3 loop spans 13 amino acids. The V gene's germline CDR1 is LGHNA and CDR2 YSLEER.

This chain connects TRBV5-1 to TRBJ2-1; D uncertain. Trimming cost V 4 bases and J 10 bases, with 9 bases left between them. Germline values: CDR1 SGHRS, CDR2 YFSETQ. The CDR3 has 11 amino acids. CDR3 DNA sequence: TGCGCCAGCAGCGGTAGAATGGAGCAGTTCTTC. It specifies CASSGRMEQFF.

This clone appeared a single time. V and J are TRBV30 and TRBJ2-7; 9 bases map to TRBD2. The germline V gene has CDR1 GTSNPN and CDR2 SVGIG (reference sequence). The CDR3 length is 15 residues. V gave up 2 bases and J gave up 4 bases; unmatched junction bases: 9. CDR3 sequence reads: CAWSQGLAGKYEQYF. CDR3 nucleotide sequence: TGTGCCTGGAGTCAAGGGCTAGCGGGGAAATACGAGCAGTACTTC.

In its sample, this clone was seen once. The chain combines TRBV19 with TRBJ2-5; 14 nucleotides match TRBD2. With V trimmed by 0 bases and J by 4 bases, 4 bases remained unmatched. The CDR3 runs to 17 residues. Germline V gives CDR1 LNHDA, CDR2 SQIVND (reference sequence). The CDR3 loop is CASSIDIGLAGGETQYF. The CDR3 coding sequence is TGTGCCAGTAGTATAGATATAGGACTAGCGGGGGGAGAGACCCAGTACTTC. The full variable domain, in which reference TRBV19 and TRBJ2-5 provide the parts outside the CDR3, is DGGITQSPKYLFRKEGQNVTLSCEQNLNHDAMYWYRQDPGQGLRLIYYSQIVNDFQKGDIAEGYSVSREKKESFPLTVTSAQKNPTAFYLCASSIDIGLAGGETQYFGPGTRLLVL.

The genes are TRBV4-2 and TRBJ1-1; 7 bases agree with TRBD1. Unmatched junction bases numbered 16, after V lost 0 bases and J lost 3 bases. This CDR3 contains 19 residues. The germline V gene has CDR1 LGHNA and CDR2 YNFKEQ. CDR3 nucleotides: TGTGCCAGCAGCCAAGACTCGACAGGGTCCTTCGGGTTTGACACTGAAGCTTTCTTT. It yields the protein CASSQDSTGSFGFDTEAFF.

This clone came up once. This chain links TRBV6-6 with TRBJ2-7, with D possibly being TRBD1 (5 bases). Germline CDR1 MNHNY, CDR2 SVGAGI (reference sequence). The germline V and J ends were trimmed by 7 bases and 3 bases, with 16 bases remaining between them. This CDR3 region has 14 residues. The CDR3 region is CASTAAGHVYEQYF. The CDR3 nucleotides read TGTGCCAGCACAGCAGCAGGGCATGTCTACGAGCAGTACTTC.

The count of this clone is one. The V and J genes are TRBV7-6 and TRBJ1-5; 7 bases map to TRBD1. Looked up from germline, CDR1 is SGHVS and CDR2 is FNYEAQ. The CDR3 is 14 residues long. The V segment lost 6 bases and the J segment 5 bases; nucleotides outside the gene matches: 7. CDR3 residues: CASSPRQGDQPQHF. CDR3 DNA: TGTGCCAGCAGTCCTAGGCAGGGGGATCAGCCCCAGCATTTT.